This T cell receptor beta chain was sequenced for a study of T-cell reconstitution after alpha-beta-depleted transplantation in children. Unique molecular identifiers featured in how the TCRbeta library was prepared. TCRdb redid the calling of the PCR reads with MiXCR, one entry per CDR3 protein. The table shows around 600,000 distinct CDR3 sequences, with roughly 17% occurring only once. This sequence was found in a human donor who donated a stem cell graft to a child with acute myeloid leukemia. The starting material was PBMCs from the stem cell graft donor, obtained from the stem cell graft.

CDR3: CASSLEPLGAFF. As DNA, the CDR3 is TGTGCCAGCAGCTTAGAGCCCCTGGGGGCTTTCTTT. The chain has TRBV7-9 and TRBJ1-1; D ambiguous. V was cut by 1 base and J by 11 bases, with 11 bases left in between. CDR1 is SEHNR and CDR2 is FQNEAQ in the germline V gene (reference sequence). This CDR3 is built from 12 residues.